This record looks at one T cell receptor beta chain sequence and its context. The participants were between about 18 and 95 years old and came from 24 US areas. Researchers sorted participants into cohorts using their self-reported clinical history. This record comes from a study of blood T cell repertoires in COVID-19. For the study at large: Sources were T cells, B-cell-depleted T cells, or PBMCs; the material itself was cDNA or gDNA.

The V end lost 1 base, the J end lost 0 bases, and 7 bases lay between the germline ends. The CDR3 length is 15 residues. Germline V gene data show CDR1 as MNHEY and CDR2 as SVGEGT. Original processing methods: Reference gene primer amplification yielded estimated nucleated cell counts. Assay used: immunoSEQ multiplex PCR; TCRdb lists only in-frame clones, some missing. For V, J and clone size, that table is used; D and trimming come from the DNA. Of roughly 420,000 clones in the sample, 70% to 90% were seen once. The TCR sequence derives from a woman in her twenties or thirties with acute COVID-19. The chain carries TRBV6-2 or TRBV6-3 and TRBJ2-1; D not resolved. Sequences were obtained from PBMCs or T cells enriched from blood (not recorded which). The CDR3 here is CASSYFRSSYNEQFF. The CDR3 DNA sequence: TGTGCCAGCAGTTACTTCCGGAGCTCCTACAATGAGCAGTTCTTC.